This paragraph reports one T cell receptor beta chain. The target antigen is unknown. This entry belongs to a study of T cell responses to AZD1222 COVID-19 vaccine. Study information: Second-dose intervals of approximately 4 or approximately 12 weeks were pooled.

General study points: Reportedly, close to half of spike-specific TCRs are directed against unmutated variant regions. The study found vaccine-associated CD4 TCRs spanning spike, dominant at 160-218 and 743-854.

The repertoire was sequenced with immunoSEQ multiplex PCR; TCRdb's copy has only in-frame clones and lacks some. The table lists some 200,000 clones, roughly 93% of them singletons. This receptor was taken from an adult in good health. The sequencing here drew on peripheral blood, taken on day 0 of AZD1222 vaccination.

CDR3 amino acids: CASSDWGSYGYTF. The CDR3 DNA is TGTGCCAGCAGTGATTGGGGCAGCTATGGCTACACCTTC. The chain employs TRBV2 and TRBJ1-2; D may be TRBD1 (5 bases). This CDR3 spans 13 amino acids. The germline V and J ends were trimmed by 3 bases and 4 bases, with 9 bases remaining between them. CDR1 and CDR2 from the germline V gene are SNHLY and FYNNEI.